This T cell receptor (beta chain) is from a study of regulatory T cells in long-lasting Graves disease. Through Arm-PCR of CDR3 regions and iRepertoire HTBI primers, TCR beta libraries were built. TCRdb reprocessed the multiplex PCR reads with MiXCR, giving one entry per CDR3 protein. The sample contains approximately 300,000 distinct CDR3 sequences, 18% of which appear only once. Study-wide results and limits: Fewer public clonotypes were shared by new patients (approximately 1,000) than by persistent patients (about 2,500).

The germline gives CDR1 SGHVS, CDR2 FQNEAQ. This CDR3 is built from 17 residues. V shed 2 bases, J shed 1 base, and the junction held 9 bases outside the gene matches. Time point of the sample: newly diagnosed GD, antithyroid drugs for less than 3 months. The authors made the TCR library using RNA they extracted from PBMCs. This clonotype was seen ten or more times. Antigen: not known. This chain links TRBV7-8 with TRBJ2-3; 7 nucleotides match TRBD2. Sequences were derived from peripheral blood mononuclear cells (PBMCs), sampled at new diagnosis, from a patient treated with antithyroid drugs. The sequence derives from a female donor with Graves disease. CDR3 in DNA: TGTGCCAGCAGCTTAAGAGTTGGCGGGAGACGCACAGATACGCAGTATTTT. It specifies CASSLRVGGRRTDTQYF. Based on the CDR3 plus reference TRBV7-8 and TRBJ2-3, the full variable domain is GAGVSQSPRYKVAKRGQDVALRCDPISGHVSLFWYQQALGQGPEFLTYFQNEAQLDKSGLPSDRFFAERPEGSVSTLKIQRTQQEDSAVYLCASSLRVGGRRTDTQYFGPGTRLTVL.